This record covers a single T cell receptor (beta chain). Its antigen is not known. The entry originates in a study of blood T cells in healthy people across ages. Study at large: About one barcoded TCR beta cDNA was captured per two T cells. Points from the study as a whole: Shifts in expanded clonotypes may have been confounded by donor CMV status, which was unknown.

The authors ran a second PCR of 7 to 11 cycles using a sample-barcoded 5' primer and a J-beta primer mix. Each of the cDNA molecules was tagged by a template-switch adaptor with 12 random nucleotides. Every sample returned 2.5 million or more CDR3-containing paired-end reads. TCRdb recomputed calls from the 5' RACE reads with MiXCR, one row per CDR3 protein. The sample has 650,000 to 1,000,000 distinct CDR3 sequences; about 42% are singletons. Specimen: blood. The origin of this receptor is a man older than 75 in good health.

CDR3 nucleotide sequence: TGCAGTGCTAGGCGGACTAGCGGGCACCTCACAGATACGCAGTATTTT. As protein: CSARRTSGHLTDTQYF. This sequence joins TRBV20-1 and TRBJ2-3, with 11 bases aligning to TRBD2. In germline, CDR1 is DFQATT, CDR2 SNEGSKA (reference sequence). Losses at the gene ends were 3 bases for V and 2 bases for J; bases not matched to a gene: 7. The CDR3 totals 16 residues.